These 31 T cell receptor beta chains were sequenced from one sample in a study of human T cells and chemical hapten exposure. Time point reported: pre-sensitization, week 0. Noted treatment: therapeutic diphenylcyclopropenone sensitization with weekly scalp DPC. TCRdb itself ran the RACE reads through MiXCR, one entry per CDR3 protein. This sample carries 250,000 or so distinct CDR3 sequences, approximately 8.6% of them seen once, and the ten largest clones take over 2%. The specimen was whole blood, collected in connection with sensitization to the hapten diphenylcyclopropenone (DPC). The receptors originated from a woman in her forties with alopecia areata. Some clones in this sample may be carry-over from other donors' samples.

This clonotype was picked up a small number of times. The chain links TRBV6-1 to TRBJ2-3; perhaps TRBD2 as D (5 bases). The V end lost 11 bases, the J end lost 2 bases, and 8 bases lay between the germline ends. This CDR3 has 11 residues. Germline lookup yields CDR1 MNHNS and CDR2 SASEGT. The CDR3 loop is CACRDTDTQYF. For the CDR3, the DNA is TGTGCCTGCCGGGACACAGATACGCAGTATTTT.

The rearrangement links TRBV12-3 or TRBV12-4 to TRBJ2-3; 7 bases are shared with TRBD2. Unmatched junction bases numbered 3, after V lost 1 base and J lost 2 bases. This CDR3 is 15 amino acids long. CDR3 loop: CASSLGGRVTDTQYF. As DNA, the CDR3 is TGTGCCAGCAGTTTAGGCGGGAGAGTCACAGATACGCAGTATTTT.

This clonotype was observed a handful of times. The chain uses TRBV28 and TRBJ2-7, with D maybe TRBD1 (5 bases). This CDR3 is built from 14 residues. Germline CDR1 MDHEN, CDR2 SYDVKM. Trimming stripped 10 bases from V and 2 bases from J, with 18 bases between. CDR3 region: CAIKQANHAYEQYF. In nucleotides, the CDR3 is TGTGCCATTAAACAGGCGAACCATGCCTACGAGCAGTACTTC.

This clonotype was recorded a few times. This chain uses TRBV27 with TRBJ2-1, with D unresolved. Germline CDR1 is MNHEY and CDR2 is SMNVEV (reference sequence). The CDR3 contains 15 residues. Trimming shortened V by 3 bases and J by 1 base, and 10 bases separated the two germline ends. The CDR3 nucleotides read TGTGCCAGCAGTTTTCGGGCCCCATCCTACAATGAGCAGTTCTTC. Residues: CASSFRAPSYNEQFF.

The V gene is TRBV28, the J gene TRBJ1-1; 9 bases match TRBD1. Germline values: CDR1 MDHEN, CDR2 SYDVKM. V lost 8 bases to trimming and J lost 6 bases; unmatched junction nucleotides: 13. There are 15 residues in the CDR3. The CDR3 region is CASGGSGQGHAEAFF. The CDR3 coding sequence is TGTGCCAGCGGTGGCTCTGGACAGGGGCACGCTGAAGCTTTCTTT.

This rearrangement joins TRBV4-2 to TRBJ2-6; D unclear. Trimming took off 5 bases at V and 2 bases at J, with 10 bases between the two ends. CDR3 length: 15 amino acids. The germline V gene has CDR1 LGHNA and CDR2 YNFKEQ. The CDR3 DNA is TGTGCCAGCAGCGAACGGTACGCTGGGGCCAACGTCCTGACTTTC. Its translation: CASSERYAGANVLTF.

This clonotype has ten or more counts. The chain joins TRBV7-9 to TRBJ2-7, with 11 positions matching TRBD2. Germline lookup yields CDR1 SEHNR and CDR2 FQNEAQ (reference sequence). J lost 5 bases, V lost 1 base, and 7 bases had no gene match. This CDR3 is 16 amino acids long. CDR3 in amino acids: CASSLDLLAGEDEQYF. DNA for the CDR3: TGTGCCAGCAGCTTAGATTTACTAGCGGGAGAAGACGAGCAGTACTTC.

This rearrangement joins TRBV20-1 to TRBJ2-1; the D is unclear. The V gene lost 3 bases and the J gene lost 7 bases, with 13 bases spanning the gap. The CDR3 contains 13 residues. Germline loops: CDR1 DFQATT, CDR2 SNEGSKA (reference sequence). For the CDR3, the DNA is TGCAGTGCTAGTTTATATAGTGAGAATGAGCAGTTCTTC. The encoded protein is CSASLYSENEQFF.

The rearrangement joins TRBV7-2 to TRBJ1-4; the match to TRBD1 covers 7 bases. The CDR3 spans 15 residues. Trimming took 0 bases from V and 7 from J; bases not matched to a gene: 5. From germline, CDR1 is SGHTA and CDR2 FQGNSA. The CDR3 nucleotides read TGTGCCAGCAGCTTAGCTCCGCCAGGGGGTGAAAAACTGTTTTTT. It encodes CASSLAPPGGEKLFF.

The sample holds many counts of this clonotype. The genes are TRBV7-2 and TRBJ1-5, with TRBD1 as a possible D gene (5 bases). Germline V lookup: CDR1 SGHTA, CDR2 FQGNSA. This CDR3 region has 15 residues. V lost 1 base and J lost 8, with 15 bases in between. CDR3 in DNA: TGTGCCAGCAGCTTAGAGGGACCGTCCTTGGAGCCCCAGCATTTT. This codes for CASSLEGPSLEPQHF.

This clonotype was detected only a few times. The DNA for the CDR3 is TGTGCCAGCCGCCCGGGACAGGGGAACACCGGGGAGCTGTTTTTT. It translates to CASRPGQGNTGELFF. The gene calls are TRBV6-4 and TRBJ2-2, with TRBD1 matching over 9 bases. The J segment lost 1 base and the V segment lost 8 bases, leaving 5 bases of the junction unmatched. The CDR3 totals 15 residues. Per the germline V gene, CDR1 is MRHNA and CDR2 is SNTAGT.

This clonotype has a count of ten or more. The rearrangement uses TRBV5-6 and TRBJ2-7; 7 bases line up with TRBD1. The CDR3 has 13 amino acids. V was clipped by 0 bases and J by 5 bases; unmatched bases: 2. Germline CDR1 SGHDT, CDR2 YYEEEE. The CDR3 nucleotides are TGTGCCAGCAGCTTGGCCCAGGGGGACGAGCAGTACTTC. Its protein product is CASSLAQGDEQYF. Based on the CDR3 plus reference TRBV5-6 and TRBJ2-7, the full variable domain is DAGVTQSPTHLIKTRGQQVTLRCSPKSGHDTVSWYQQALGQGPQFIFQYYEEEERQRGNFPDRFSGHQFPNYSSELNVNALLLGDSALYLCASSLAQGDEQYFGPGTRLTVT.

The CDR3 here is CSVNIGETQYF. The CDR3 nucleotides read TGCAGCGTGAACATCGGGGAGACCCAGTACTTC. This rearrangement joins TRBV29-1 to TRBJ2-5; D gene ambiguous. The CDR3 is 11 amino acids. Germline V gene data show CDR1 as SQVTM and CDR2 as ANQGSEA. Trimming took 6 bases from V and 5 from J, leaving 10 bases between them.

J is TRBJ1-1 and V is TRBV18; 7 nucleotides align to TRBD1. The CDR3 totals 16 residues. Germline V gene sequence: CDR1 KGHSH, CDR2 LQKENI. V was clipped by 3 bases and J by 5 bases; unmatched bases: 12. The CDR3 protein is CASSPIAQGSGTEAFF. DNA of the CDR3: TGTGCCAGCTCACCCATTGCACAGGGGAGTGGGACTGAAGCTTTCTTT.

The chain carries TRBV20-1 and TRBJ2-1, with D tentatively TRBD2 (6 bases). Germline V gene data show CDR1 as DFQATT and CDR2 as SNEGSKA (reference sequence). Trimming cost V 3 bases and J 5 bases, with 11 bases left between them. This CDR3 spans 13 amino acids. CDR3 nucleotides: TGCAGTGCTAGCGGGAGTAACAACAATGAGCAGTTCTTC. This translates into CSASGSNNNEQFF.

The V gene is TRBV18, the J gene TRBJ2-6, with a tentative D call TRBD2 (6 bases). The CDR3 contains 18 residues. Trimming removed 3 bases from V and 0 bases from J, with 15 bases in between. Germline V lookup: CDR1 KGHSH, CDR2 LQKENI. This CDR3 is CASSPLEGPSSGANVLTF. The CDR3 DNA is TGTGCCAGCTCACCCCTGGAGGGGCCAAGCTCTGGGGCCAACGTCCTGACTTTC.

V is TRBV24-1 and J is TRBJ1-5, with D perhaps TRBD1 (5 bases). The germline V and J ends were trimmed by 9 bases and 4 bases, with 18 bases remaining between them. CDR3 size: 15 residues. Germline CDR1 KGHDR, CDR2 SFDVKD. CDR3 amino acids: CATSPSTALNQPQHF. DNA for the CDR3: TGTGCCACCTCCCCCTCGACAGCGCTAAATCAGCCCCAGCATTTT.

This clonotype was seen only a few times. The V and J genes are TRBV12-3 or TRBV12-4 and TRBJ2-3, with D perhaps matching TRBD2 (5 bases). This CDR3 region has 15 residues. Trimming stripped 3 bases from V and 2 bases from J, with 12 bases between. Here the CDR3 reads CASSFGGSLTDTQYF. CDR3 nucleotide sequence: TGTGCCAGCAGTTTTGGCGGGTCTCTCACAGATACGCAGTATTTT.

This clonotype was seen only a few times. V usage is TRBV27 and J usage is TRBJ1-3; 7 bases align to TRBD1. This CDR3 spans 15 amino acids. The germline V gene has CDR1 MNHEY and CDR2 SMNVEV (reference sequence). V lost 6 bases to trimming and J lost 3 bases; unmatched junction nucleotides: 8. The CDR3 here is CASSLRGGGGNTIYF. The CDR3 DNA is TGTGCCAGCAGCCTCAGGGGGGGAGGTGGAAACACCATATATTTT.

The genes are TRBV24-1 and TRBJ1-1; a weak D match, TRBD1 (5 bases). The V gene lost 9 bases and the J gene lost 7 bases, with 11 bases spanning the gap. Germline V lookup: CDR1 KGHDR, CDR2 SFDVKD. The CDR3 contains 11 residues. CDR3 sequence: CATLGVGEAFF. The CDR3 coding sequence is TGTGCCACCCTGGGGGTAGGTGAAGCTTTCTTT.

The gene calls are TRBV7-8 and TRBJ2-5; 7 bases map to TRBD2. Germline assignment: CDR1 SGHVS and CDR2 FQNEAQ. The CDR3 consists of 17 residues. V shed 3 bases and J 1 base; nucleotides not matched to a gene: 11. The CDR3 coding sequence is TGTGCCAGCAGCTTCAACGCCCAAGGGAGGGCCCAAGAGACCCAGTACTTC. Its protein product is CASSFNAQGRAQETQYF.

The rearrangement joins TRBV27 to TRBJ1-2; no clear D gene. Germline CDR1 MNHEY, CDR2 SMNVEV (reference sequence). The germline V and J ends were trimmed by 5 bases and 3 bases, with 13 bases remaining between them. The CDR3 is 14 residues long. The DNA of the CDR3 is TGTGCCAGCAGTCACCAAGAGTCGGACTATGGCTACACCTTC. Translation gives CASSHQESDYGYTF.

This clonotype occurred a few times. This sequence joins TRBV27 and TRBJ2-7; D possibly corresponds to TRBD2 (7 bases). The CDR3 spans 15 residues. Germline assignment: CDR1 MNHEY and CDR2 SMNVEV (reference sequence). Deletions cut 6 bases from V and 3 bases from J, with 18 bases between. The chain's CDR3 is CASSPQGGQFYEQYF. The CDR3 DNA follows: TGTGCCAGCAGCCCACAGGGAGGGCAGTTCTACGAGCAGTACTTC.

This clonotype was seen ten or more times. The CDR3 loop is CASSQETGASQPQHF. The CDR3 DNA reads as TGCGCCAGCAGCCAAGAGACAGGGGCGAGTCAGCCCCAGCATTTT. The rearrangement joins TRBV4-3 to TRBJ1-5, with 8 bases fitting TRBD1. CDR1 and CDR2 from the germline V gene are LGHNA and YSLEER. Trimming removed 0 bases from V and 6 bases from J; junction bases left unmatched: 4. The length of the CDR3 is 15 residues.

A few counts support this clonotype. The chain combines TRBV5-1 with TRBJ2-2; D is tentatively TRBD1 or TRBD2 (5 bases each). Germline values: CDR1 SGHRS, CDR2 YFSETQ. Trimming cost V 0 bases and J 4 bases, with 10 bases left between them. CDR3 size: 15 residues. The CDR3 region is CASSLARAGTGELFF. The CDR3 DNA reads TGCGCCAGCAGCTTGGCCAGGGCGGGCACCGGGGAGCTGTTTTTT.

The table lists this clonotype with a few counts. The rearrangement links TRBV28 to TRBJ2-7, with D possibly called TRBD1 or TRBD2 (5 bases each). The CDR3 consists of 12 residues. V was pared by 6 bases and J by 9 bases, with 15 bases between. Germline V gene data show CDR1 as MDHEN and CDR2 as SYDVKM. CDR3 amino acids: CASRAPGRTQYF. The CDR3 DNA reads TGTGCCAGCAGAGCCCCGGGGCGGACGCAGTACTTC.

This rearrangement joins TRBV28 to TRBJ2-7, with 9 bases lining up with TRBD1. The V segment lost 3 bases and the J segment 1 base; nucleotides outside the gene matches: 7. The CDR3 is 16 amino acids. Germline assignment: CDR1 MDHEN and CDR2 SYDVKM. DNA of the CDR3: TGTGCCAGCAGTTTTCCCTCCGGGACAGGGTCCTACGAGCAGTACTTC. It specifies CASSFPSGTGSYEQYF.

This clonotype was seen repeatedly, ten times or more. CDR3 sequence (DNA): TGTGCCAGCAGTTTGTTGCGGGAGAAGAGGCAAGAGACCCAGTACTTC. It specifies CASSLLREKRQETQYF. The chain is built from TRBV28 and TRBJ2-5, with 7 positions matching TRBD2. The V segment lost 3 bases and the J segment 2 bases; nucleotides outside the gene matches: 9. This CDR3 is built from 16 residues. In germline, CDR1 is MDHEN, CDR2 SYDVKM.

This clonotype was counted between two and nine times. The chain recombines TRBV2 with TRBJ2-1; D not certain. This CDR3 has 11 amino acids. Germline-derived CDR1 and CDR2 are SNHLY and FYNNEI. The V gene lost 8 bases and the J gene lost 3 bases, with 5 bases spanning the gap. The CDR3 DNA reads as TGTGCCAGCTCTATCTACAATGAGCAGTTCTTC. Protein product: CASSIYNEQFF.

This rearrangement joins TRBV29-1 to TRBJ2-2; D is possibly TRBD1 (6 bases). Trimming left V 2 bases short and J 5 bases short, with 15 bases between. The CDR3 loop spans 15 amino acids. Germline V lookup: CDR1 SQVTM, CDR2 ANQGSEA. The DNA of the CDR3 is TGCAGCGTTGAACTGGACAGCAGAAAGACCGGGGAGCTGTTTTTT. Translation gives CSVELDSRKTGELFF.

This clonotype was detected a few times. The rearrangement uses TRBV20-1 and TRBJ1-1; no clear D gene. V lost 0 bases and J lost 1, with 9 bases in between. This CDR3 comprises 14 residues. The V gene's germline CDR1 is DFQATT and CDR2 SNEGSKA (reference sequence). CDR3 sequence reads: CSARDNTGNTEAFF. The CDR3 DNA follows: TGCAGTGCTAGAGATAACACGGGGAACACTGAAGCTTTCTTT.